The 30 T cell receptor beta chains in this list originate from one sample, sequenced in a study of tumor and adjacent non-tumor tissue in lung cancer. Three rounds of nested PCR, following a modified ARM-PCR protocol, produced the TCRbeta library. In TCRdb, the multiplex PCR reads were re-called with MiXCR into one record per CDR3 protein. This table holds 81,000 or so distinct CDR3 sequences, 80% found once. RNA was extracted from bulk tissue without any cell sorting. The sequenced sample consisted of lung tumor tissue. The receptors originated from a woman in her forties or fifties with non-small cell lung cancer.

V gene TRBV11-3 combines with J gene TRBJ2-5, with a tentative D call TRBD2 (6 bases). Germline V gene data show CDR1 as SGHNT and CDR2 as YENEEA. The CDR3 loop spans 13 amino acids. The germline V and J ends were trimmed by 7 bases and 5 bases, with 14 bases remaining between them. This CDR3 reads CASNKSGRETQYF. As DNA, the CDR3 is TGTGCCAGCAATAAATCAGGGAGGGAGACCCAGTACTTC. Based on the CDR3 plus reference TRBV11-3 and TRBJ2-5, the full variable domain is EAGVVQSPRYKIIEKKQPVAFWCNPISGHNTLYWYLQNLGQGPELLIRYENEEAVDDSQLPKDRFSAERLKGVDSTLKIQPAELGDSAVYLCASNKSGRETQYFGPGTRLLVL.

This clonotype occurred once. Given the absence of the conserved phenylalanine or tryptophan at the CDR3 end, a read error is likely. V gene TRBV2 combines with J gene TRBJ2-7, with 8 bases identical to TRBD1. There are 14 residues in the CDR3. Trimming cost V 9 bases and J 10 bases; bases outside gene matches: 17. Germline V CDR1 and CDR2: SNHLY, FYNNEI. CDR3 region: CASRKTVTGVDQYL. The DNA of the CDR3 is TGTGCCAGTAGGAAAACCGTGACAGGGGTCGATCAGTACTTA.

Comments on this clonotype: The missing conserved phenylalanine or tryptophan at the end of this CDR3 makes a read error likely. The rearrangement uses TRBV11-2 and TRBJ2-2; D gene unclear. The CDR3 covers 13 residues. The germline V gene has CDR1 SGHAT and CDR2 FQNNGV. CDR3 in amino acids: CASRLVRLGELFI. The CDR3 DNA follows: TGTGCCAGCCGCTTAGTTAGGCTCGGGGAGCTGTTTATT.

Regarding this clonotype: The CDR3 does not close with the conserved phenylalanine or tryptophan, likely indicating a read error. The CDR3 here is CASTLGTGFSTDTQYL. The CDR3 coding sequence is TGTGCCAGCACTTTAGGGACAGGGTTTAGCACAGATACGCAGTATTTG. The rearrangement uses TRBV28 and TRBJ2-3, with 9 bases identical to TRBD1. CDR1 MDHEN and CDR2 SYDVKM come from the germline V gene. This CDR3 is 16 amino acids long.

A word on this clonotype: A junction boundary mismatches the germline segment, possibly from a read error. This chain links TRBV29-1 with TRBJ2-2, with TRBD2 as a possible D gene (5 bases). The CDR3 is made up of 14 amino acids. Germline V gene sequence: CDR1 SQVTM, CDR2 ANQGSEA. The CDR3 nucleotides are TGTAACGCTAAGGAACTAGTAACAACCGGGAAGCTGTTTTTT. Protein sequence: CNAKELVTTGKLFF.

A few counts support this clonotype. A junction end diverges from the germline sequence, so it may reflect a read error. DNA for the CDR3: TGTACCAGCAGTCCGGACAGCGGCTTTGGCGGTGGCTATGAGCAGTTCTTC. This sequence encodes CTSSPDSGFGGGYEQFF. The rearrangement links TRBV10-1 to TRBJ2-1; a weak D match, TRBD1 (6 bases). The CDR3 totals 17 residues. The germline V gene encodes CDR1 WNHNN and CDR2 SYGVQD (reference sequence).

The chain combines TRBV20-1 with TRBJ2-7; a weak D match, TRBD2 (6 bases). Trimming removed 3 bases from V and 2 bases from J, with 11 bases in between. CDR3 length: 13 residues. Germline assignment: CDR1 DFQATT and CDR2 SNEGSKA (reference sequence). CDR3 region: CSASFGTAYEQYF. The DNA for the CDR3 is TGCAGTGCTAGCTTTGGGACTGCCTACGAGCAGTACTTC.

This rearrangement joins TRBV6-2 or TRBV6-3 to TRBJ2-3; D remains ambiguous. The CDR3 covers 11 residues. The germline V and J ends were trimmed by 8 bases and 3 bases, with 6 bases remaining between them. Germline V gene data show CDR1 as MNHEY and CDR2 as SVGEGT. The CDR3 spells CASQSTDTQYF. As DNA, the CDR3 is TGTGCCAGCCAGAGTACAGATACGCAGTATTTT.

A remark on this clonotype: One junction end does not reproduce the germline sequence, and a read error may be involved. The chain is built from TRBV20-1 and TRBJ2-7, with TRBD1 identical over 9 bases. Germline lookup yields CDR1 DFQATT and CDR2 SNEGSKA (reference sequence). The CDR3 is made up of 14 amino acids. CDR3 residues: CSDRDLDRGFEQYF. The CDR3 DNA reads TGCAGTGATAGAGATTTGGACAGGGGCTTCGAGCAGTACTTC.

This clonotype was detected a few times. The rearrangement joins TRBV28 to TRBJ2-7; TRBD2 matches 9 bases. Trimming removed 8 bases from V and 6 bases from J; junction bases left unmatched: 8. CDR1 MDHEN and CDR2 SYDVKM come from the germline V gene. The CDR3 is 13 residues long. The CDR3 loop is CASGLAGRSEQYF. CDR3 nucleotide sequence: TGTGCCAGCGGTCTAGCGGGAAGGAGCGAGCAGTACTTC. Full variable domain (outside the CDR3, taken from reference TRBV28 and TRBJ2-7): DVKVTQSSRYLVKRTGEKVFLECVQDMDHENMFWYRQDPGLGLRLIYFSYDVKMKEKGDIPEGYSVSREKKERFSLILESASTNQTSMYLCASGLAGRSEQYFGPGTRLTVT.

As for this clonotype: An end of the junction differs from the germline gene, which may be a read error. J is TRBJ2-3 and V is TRBV7-8; D remains unclear. CDR1 and CDR2 from the germline V gene are SGHVS and FQNEAQ. The length of the CDR3 is 14 residues. CDR3 sequence (DNA): TGTGCCAGCAGCTTAGTGGTGAGTACAGATGCGCAGTATTTT. Protein: CASSLVVSTDAQYF.

Points on this clonotype: One junction end does not reproduce the germline sequence, and a read error may be involved. The chain links TRBV7-8 to TRBJ2-1; D is possibly TRBD2 (6 bases). The CDR3 sequence is 16 residues long. Germline V gene data show CDR1 as SGHVS and CDR2 as FQNEAQ. In nucleotides, the CDR3 is TGTGCTAGCAGCTTAGCGTGGCGGGGTAGACACATTGAGCAGTTCTTC. Amino acid sequence: CASSLAWRGRHIEQFF.

V and J are TRBV29-1 and TRBJ1-3; D is ambiguous. CDR1 SQVTM and CDR2 ANQGSEA come from the germline V gene. Deletions cut 7 bases from V and 8 bases from J, with 18 bases between. The length of the CDR3 is 13 residues. Here the CDR3 reads CSAWTDSRYTIYF. CDR3 bases: TGCAGCGCCTGGACTGACTCTCGATACACCATATATTTT.

About this clonotype itself: An end of the junction does not agree with germline; a read error may underlie this. The V and J genes are TRBV11-2 and TRBJ1-5, with D unclear. Germline lookup yields CDR1 SGHAT and CDR2 FQNNGV. The CDR3 is 15 residues long. The chain's CDR3 is CPSSLAGRGKQPQHF. The CDR3 DNA is TGTCCGAGCAGCTTAGCGGGCCGAGGCAAACAGCCCCAGCATTTT.

Ten or more counts support this clonotype. V and J are TRBV12-3 or TRBV12-4 and TRBJ2-7, with 7 bases aligning to TRBD2. The length of the CDR3 is 15 residues. J gave up 0 bases and V 7 bases, and 9 bases lay outside the gene matches. The CDR3 region is CASTTSASGSYEQYF. The DNA of the CDR3 is TGTGCCAGCACCACGTCGGCTAGCGGCTCCTACGAGCAGTACTTC.

As concerns this clonotype: No conserved phenylalanine or tryptophan ends this CDR3, so it is likely a read error. This chain joins TRBV12-3 or TRBV12-4 and TRBJ1-5; D remains unclear. The J call is uncertain, as TRBJ2-3 better fits the DNA end. The CDR3 contains 13 residues. CDR3 nucleotide sequence: TGTGCCAGCAGTTTGGGTCCATGGCCGCCCCAGTATCTT. Translated, it gives CASSLGPWPPQYL.

On this clonotype: Given the absence of the conserved phenylalanine or tryptophan at the CDR3 end, a read error is likely. V and J are TRBV11-2 and TRBJ1-1; a possible D gene is TRBD1 (5 bases). Germline CDR1 SGHAT, CDR2 FQNNGV. This CDR3 spans 15 amino acids. V was clipped by 8 bases and J by 0 bases, with 16 bases between them. CDR3 in amino acids: CASSRDQSMNTEAFS. CDR3 DNA: TGTGCCAGCTCACGGGACCAGTCTATGAACACTGAAGCTTTCTCT.

The rearrangement joins TRBV6-1 to TRBJ1-2, with D possibly matching TRBD1 (6 bases). V lost 10 bases to trimming and J lost 5 bases, with 14 bases between them. Per the germline V gene, CDR1 is MNHNS and CDR2 is SASEGT. This CDR3 is 12 amino acids long. In nucleotides, the CDR3 is TGTGCCACTTTACAGGGTAAATATGGCTACACCTTC. Protein product: CATLQGKYGYTF.

A note on this clonotype: At one boundary the junction diverges from the germline segment, which might be a read error. The CDR3 loop is CASNEWPLSVTEAFF. CDR3 DNA sequence: TGTGCAAGCAACGAATGGCCCCTCAGTGTCACTGAAGCTTTCTTT. The chain is built from TRBV6-6 and TRBJ1-1; the D is unclear. Germline values: CDR1 MNHNY, CDR2 SVGAGI (reference sequence). This CDR3 region has 15 residues.

With regard to this clonotype: This CDR3 is missing its conserved last phenylalanine or tryptophan, likely due to a read error. The V and J genes are TRBV11-2 and TRBJ2-7; no reliable D call. Germline V gives CDR1 SGHAT, CDR2 FQNNGV. This CDR3 contains 15 residues. CDR3 region: CVSSPWASGSFEQYL. The CDR3 bases are TGTGTTAGCAGCCCTTGGGCTAGTGGTTCCTTCGAGCAGTACTTG.

This clonotype showed up many times. V and J are TRBV29-1 and TRBJ1-2; D perhaps matches TRBD1 (6 bases). CDR1 SQVTM and CDR2 ANQGSEA come from the germline V gene. This CDR3 is 13 amino acids long. The V gene lost 6 bases and the J gene lost 4 bases, with 15 bases spanning the gap. The CDR3 reads CSVDSGVGYGYTF. The CDR3 nucleotides are TGCAGCGTGGACTCAGGGGTGGGCTATGGCTACACCTTC.

As to this clonotype: A read error may produce the germline difference seen at one junction end. DNA for the CDR3: TGCAGTGTCACCCCGATTGGTATTCTTGGCGCCGGGGAGCTGGTTTTT. Its translation: CSVTPIGILGAGELVF. The rearrangement uses TRBV20-1 and TRBJ2-2; weak D call: TRBD2 (5 bases). This CDR3 has 16 residues. Germline V lookup: CDR1 DFQATT, CDR2 SNEGSKA (reference sequence).

The chain carries TRBV11-1 and TRBJ2-6; D is undetermined. CDR3 length: 13 residues. V lost 2 bases to trimming and J lost 12 bases, with 11 bases between them. Germline loops: CDR1 SGHAT, CDR2 FQDESV (reference sequence). The CDR3 loop reads CASSLSGWTVLTF. CDR3 nucleotides: TGTGCCAGCAGCTTATCCGGATGGACCGTCCTGACTTTC.

The V and J genes are TRBV4-2 and TRBJ1-1; D not resolved. Looked up from germline, CDR1 is LGHNA and CDR2 is YNFKEQ. The CDR3 consists of 15 residues. The V and J ends lost 0 bases and 5 bases respectively, with 13 bases between them. In DNA form, the CDR3 reads TGTGCCAGCAGCCAAGACGGGTGGCGGAGGACTGAAGCTTTCTTT. This translates into CASSQDGWRRTEAFF.

This chain joins TRBV21-1 and TRBJ1-5; TRBD1, the table's D call, was not compared with the DNA. TRBV21-1 is noted as a pseudogene. The CDR3 sequence is 16 residues long. CDR3 nucleotides: TGTGCCTGCAGCGTAAAACAGGGTGTTAGCAATCAGCACCAGCATTTT. It translates to CACSVKQGVSNQHQHF.

This clonotype was counted ten times or more. This may arise from a read error, as a much more abundant clone is one base away. The CDR3 protein is CSADTLRGTYEQYF. For the CDR3, the DNA is TGCAGTGCGGATACTCTACGTGGGACCTACGAGCAGTACTTC. The V call is TRBV20-1, the J call TRBJ2-7; D call uncertain. CDR1 and CDR2 from the germline V gene are DFQATT and SNEGSKA (reference sequence). V was clipped by 6 bases and J by 2 bases, with 17 bases between them. The CDR3 covers 14 residues.

The V gene is TRBV12-3 or TRBV12-4, the J gene TRBJ2-1, with 7 bases identical to TRBD1. This CDR3 has 16 amino acids. Trimming at V came to 8 bases and at J to 6 bases, leaving 16 bases not matched to a gene. CDR3 loop: CASCRGVTGLFNEQFF. Written as DNA, the CDR3 is TGTGCCAGCTGTCGGGGCGTGACAGGGTTATTCAATGAGCAGTTCTTC.

Regarding this clonotype: One junction end does not reproduce the germline sequence, and a read error may be involved. This chain uses TRBV6-2 or TRBV6-3 with TRBJ1-1, with D maybe TRBD1 (6 bases). Germline CDR1 reads MNHEY; CDR2 reads SVGEGT. This CDR3 has 13 amino acids. CDR3 sequence reads: CASNYLRGTEPFF. The CDR3 nucleotides are TGTGCCAGCAATTACTTGAGGGGGACTGAACCTTTCTTT.

Worth noting for this clonotype: Sequence at one end of the junction differs from germline and may be a read error. This chain connects TRBV4-1 to TRBJ1-3; D not resolved. Germline CDR1 MGHRA, CDR2 YSYEKL. The length of the CDR3 is 14 residues. The CDR3 DNA follows: TGCGCCAGCAGTCAAACGGCACCTGGAAACGCCATATATTTT. It encodes CASSQTAPGNAIYF.

In DNA, the CDR3 is TGTGCCAGCAGCCACGACAGCTCCTACGAGCAGTACTTC. As protein: CASSHDSSYEQYF. V and J are TRBV11-1 and TRBJ2-7, with D tentatively TRBD1 (5 bases). This CDR3 spans 13 amino acids. Trimming cost V 5 bases and J 0 bases, with 8 bases left between them. Germline-derived CDR1 and CDR2 are SGHAT and FQDESV (reference sequence).